Shown below are 30 T cell receptor beta chains from a single sample sequenced in a study of tumor and adjacent non-tumor tissue in lung cancer. The library came from three nested PCR rounds adapted from ARM-PCR protocols. In TCRdb, the multiplex PCR reads were re-called with MiXCR into one record per CDR3 protein. The sample has 68,000 or so distinct CDR3 sequences, approximately 63% seen once. No cell sorting was done before RNA was extracted from the tissue. The sequenced sample was lung tumor tissue. The receptor set was obtained from a man over 45 with non-small cell lung cancer.

About this clonotype: The junction shows a germline mismatch at one end, possibly a read error. The chain recombines TRBV19 with TRBJ2-3; the D gene is possibly TRBD2 (5 bases). CDR1 is LNHDA, CDR2 SQIVND, per germline (reference sequence). This CDR3 is 15 amino acids long. The DNA of the CDR3 is TGTGCAAGTACCCAGTGGGCAGCTAGCATAGATACGCAGTATTTT. It specifies CASTQWAASIDTQYF.

There are many counts of this clonotype. This chain uses TRBV4-1 with TRBJ1-6; 8 bases agree with TRBD1. The V segment lost 0 bases and the J segment 8 bases; nucleotides outside the gene matches: 9. CDR1 MGHRA and CDR2 YSYEKL come from the germline V gene. The CDR3 runs to 17 residues. The DNA of the CDR3 is TGCGCCAGCAGCCAAGATCTTCCAGGGGGCAGTTATTCACCCCTCCACTTT. This codes for CASSQDLPGGSYSPLHF.

V gene TRBV6-6 combines with J gene TRBJ1-5; a possible D gene is TRBD1 (6 bases). Germline CDR1 and CDR2: MNHNY and SVGAGI (reference sequence). Trimming removed 8 bases at V and 3 bases at J, with 14 bases between. The CDR3 length is 14 residues. The CDR3 spells CASADRKNNQPQHF. The CDR3 DNA follows: TGTGCCAGCGCCGACAGGAAAAACAATCAGCCCCAGCATTTT.

Worth noting for this clonotype: This sequence may be a read error, since a much larger clone differs from it by one base. This chain joins TRBV5-1 and TRBJ2-5; D perhaps matches TRBD2 (6 bases). CDR3 length: 12 amino acids. Germline loops: CDR1 SGHRS, CDR2 YFSETQ. The CDR3 nucleotides are TGCGCCAGCAGCAAGGAGGGAGAGACCCACTACTTC. Protein product: CASSKEGETHYF.

This clonotype has ten or more counts. The chain is built from TRBV12-3 or TRBV12-4 and TRBJ1-4, with 7 nucleotides matching TRBD1. With 5 bases clipped from V and 7 bases from J, the junction kept 7 bases outside the gene matches. The length of the CDR3 is 14 residues. The CDR3 bases are TGTGCCAGCAGTCGACAGGGAGGGGGTGAAAAACTGTTTTTT. Encoded protein: CASSRQGGGEKLFF.

This clonotype appeared a single time. At one boundary the junction diverges from the germline segment, which might be a read error. The chain recombines TRBV6-1 with TRBJ2-1; 9 nucleotides line up with TRBD2. The germline CDR1 and CDR2 sequences are MNHNS and SASEGT. The CDR3 covers 15 residues. CDR3 nucleotide sequence: TGTGCCAGCAATGAAGTAACAGCGGGAGGCAATGAGCAGTTCTTC. This gives the protein CASNEVTAGGNEQFF.

This clonotype was observed a handful of times. A read error may account for a junction end that differs from germline. V gene TRBV11-2 combines with J gene TRBJ1-1; D ambiguous. The length of the CDR3 is 15 residues. Germline CDR1 is SGHAT and CDR2 is FQNNGV. CDR3 nucleotide sequence: TGTGCTAGCAGCTTATCGAGTAATTTAGACACTGAAGCTTTCTTT. This gives the protein CASSLSSNLDTEAFF.

Notes on this clonotype: One end of the junction does not line up with germline, which may come from a read error. This chain connects TRBV6-6 to TRBJ1-6; D is undetermined. This CDR3 is 17 amino acids long. Germline CDR1 and CDR2: MNHNY and SVGAGI (reference sequence). CDR3: CASCYDETNSYNSPLHF. CDR3 nucleotide sequence: TGTGCCAGCTGTTACGATGAGACGAACTCCTACAATTCACCCCTCCACTTT.

The genes are TRBV29-1 and TRBJ2-3, with D unresolved. The V and J ends lost 7 bases and 4 bases respectively, with 15 bases between them. The CDR3 loop spans 13 amino acids. Germline V gives CDR1 SQVTM, CDR2 ANQGSEA. CDR3: CSAGGTGSDTQYF. CDR3 DNA sequence: TGCAGCGCCGGCGGTACGGGTTCAGATACGCAGTATTTT.

This clonotype occurred many times. The chain uses TRBV10-3 and TRBJ2-2, with TRBD2 matching over 13 bases. V lost 10 bases to trimming and J lost 0 bases; unmatched junction nucleotides: 14. Germline values: CDR1 ENHRY, CDR2 SYGVKD. This CDR3 is built from 19 residues. The CDR3 nucleotides read TGTGCCACCAGGCCGGGACTAGCGGGAAGGAACGCGAACACCGGGGAGCTGTTTTTT. Translating it yields CATRPGLAGRNANTGELFF.

To note about this clonotype: One junction end does not reproduce the germline sequence, and a read error may be involved. The J gene is TRBJ2-7, the V gene TRBV4-2; no clear D. The CDR3 length is 13 residues. The germline CDR1 and CDR2 sequences are LGHNA and YNFKEQ. The chain's CDR3 is CAISQDVAYKQYF. As DNA, the CDR3 is TGTGCCATCAGCCAAGATGTAGCCTACAAGCAGTACTTC.

This clonotype was seen more than once but under ten times. V usage is TRBV6-6 and J usage is TRBJ2-3; TRBD2 aligns across 7 bases. The CDR3 runs 14 residues. Trimming cost V 8 bases and J 2 bases; bases outside gene matches: 7. Germline lookup yields CDR1 MNHNY and CDR2 SVGAGI (reference sequence). In DNA form, the CDR3 reads TGTGCCAGCGCTGGGGGGGGTCTCACAGATACGCAGTATTTT. Amino acids: CASAGGGLTDTQYF.

CDR3 nucleotides: TGTGCCAGCAGATTCAGAGGGGGGCGAGAGACCCAGTACTTC. Protein product: CASRFRGGRETQYF. The genes are TRBV28 and TRBJ2-5; D possibly matches TRBD1 or TRBD2 (6 bases each). This CDR3 is 14 amino acids long. Trimming left V 6 bases short and J 4 bases short, with 15 bases between. CDR1 is MDHEN and CDR2 is SYDVKM in the germline V gene.

This clonotype is medium-sized (0.01 to 0.1%) by share. V gene TRBV6-6 combines with J gene TRBJ2-7; D is uncertain. The germline gives CDR1 MNHNY, CDR2 SVGAGI (reference sequence). Trimming stripped 0 bases from V and 1 base from J, with 13 bases between. The length of the CDR3 is 16 residues. CDR3 residues: CASSYSTEKQSYEQYF. The DNA for the CDR3 is TGTGCCAGCAGTTACTCGACGGAGAAACAATCCTACGAGCAGTACTTC.

The chain joins TRBV11-2 to TRBJ2-3; unclear D gene. Trimming took 9 bases from V and 0 from J, leaving 16 bases between them. The CDR3 contains 15 residues. Germline V gene lookup returns CDR1 SGHAT and CDR2 FQNNGV. CDR3 loop: CASSPLGRSTDTQYF. The DNA of the CDR3 is TGTGCCAGTAGCCCCTTGGGAAGAAGCACAGATACGCAGTATTTT.

The table lists this clonotype with a few counts. This chain uses TRBV28 with TRBJ1-1; 8 bases match TRBD1. The CDR3 sequence is 19 residues long. With V trimmed by 2 bases and J by 2 bases, 16 bases remained unmatched. Germline CDR1 and CDR2: MDHEN and SYDVKM. Written as DNA, the CDR3 is TGTGCCAGCAGTTTACTAACCTTTGACAGGGGAAGGGGCAACACTGAAGCTTTCTTT. It translates to CASSLLTFDRGRGNTEAFF.

Worth noting for this clonotype: A read error may explain this, as a much larger clone is one base away. The gene calls are TRBV7-9 and TRBJ2-7, with 7 bases lining up with TRBD1. CDR1 and CDR2 from the germline V gene are SEHNR and FQNEAQ (reference sequence). V dropped 6 bases and J dropped 3; count of bases not matched to a gene: 8. The CDR3 spans 14 residues. The CDR3 nucleotides read TGTGCCAGCAGACCAATCGGGGACAGCTACGAGCAGTACTTC. Translated: CASRPIGDSYEQYF.

In regard to this clonotype: The junction differs from germline at one of its ends, possibly a read error. This chain uses TRBV6-2 or TRBV6-3 with TRBJ1-1, with D tentatively TRBD1 (5 bases). This CDR3 has 16 amino acids. Germline V gene sequence: CDR1 MNHEY, CDR2 SVGEGT. The DNA for the CDR3 is TGTGCTAGCAGTACCGGACAAGATCTCGGGAACACTGAAGCTTTCTTT. This translates into CASSTGQDLGNTEAFF.

This clonotype was picked up many times. V and J are TRBV10-3 and TRBJ2-5; 8 bases agree with TRBD1. V dropped 5 bases and J dropped 4; count of bases not matched to a gene: 6. The CDR3 consists of 14 residues. Per germline, CDR1 ENHRY and CDR2 SYGVKD. The CDR3 region has the DNA TGTGCCATCAGTCCGGGGGACAGGACAGAGACCCAGTACTTC. Its protein product is CAISPGDRTETQYF.

As concerns this clonotype: One junction end disagrees with the germline gene, perhaps due to a read error. This chain joins TRBV6-1 and TRBJ1-5; no clear D gene. CDR1 and CDR2 from the germline V gene are MNHNS and SASEGT. The length of the CDR3 is 16 residues. In DNA, the CDR3 is TGTGCCAGCAGTGGAGACTGGTCAGGCAACAATCAACCCCAGCATTTT. Translating gives CASSGDWSGNNQPQHF.

Comment on this clonotype: The CDR3 does not end in the conserved phenylalanine or tryptophan, so this is likely a read error. The genes are TRBV20-1 and TRBJ2-7, with TRBD2 matching 8 bases. V lost 0 bases, J lost 0 bases, and 10 bases stayed unmatched. CDR1 DFQATT and CDR2 SNEGSKA come from the germline V gene (reference sequence). The CDR3 totals 17 residues. The CDR3: CSARDAGGPAGSYEQYL. The CDR3 nucleotides read TGCAGTGCTAGAGATGCGGGGGGACCGGCTGGCTCCTACGAGCAGTACCTC.

Of note for this clonotype: The junction departs from germline at one end; a sequencing error may be responsible. The V and J genes are TRBV6-1 and TRBJ1-6; D is uncertain. Germline V gene sequence: CDR1 MNHNS, CDR2 SASEGT. The CDR3 has 13 residues. The CDR3 loop is CASFSPGNSPFHF. As DNA, the CDR3 is TGTGCCAGCTTTTCACCGGGTAATTCACCCTTCCACTTT.

V usage is TRBV6-1 and J usage is TRBJ2-1, with TRBD2 matching over 8 bases. CDR3 size: 14 residues. CDR1 and CDR2 from the germline V gene are MNHNS and SASEGT. V lost 10 bases and J lost 9; bases outside the gene matches: 14. The CDR3 protein is CANRASGSRGEQFF. The CDR3 region has the DNA TGTGCCAACCGTGCTAGCGGGTCTCGGGGTGAGCAGTTCTTC.

The sample holds one count of this clonotype. Here the CDR3 omits its conserved ending phenylalanine or tryptophan, so a read error is the likely source. V and J are TRBV11-3 and TRBJ2-1; perhaps TRBD2 as D (5 bases). Trimming removed 6 bases from V and 8 bases from J, with 14 bases in between. The germline V gene encodes CDR1 SGHNT and CDR2 YENEEA. This CDR3 spans 13 amino acids. The CDR3 DNA sequence: TGTGCCAGCAGTGCTAGCTACAGTGATGAGCAGTTCATC. Amino acid sequence: CASSASYSDEQFI.

A note on this clonotype: The final CDR3 position lacks the conserved phenylalanine or tryptophan, pointing to a likely read error. The chain employs TRBV20-1 and TRBJ1-2; D not resolved. The length of the CDR3 is 15 residues. CDR1 and CDR2 (germline): DFQATT, SNEGSKA (reference sequence). The DNA for the CDR3 is TGCAATGCTAGAGGTTCCGGGGATAATAACTATGGCTACACCTCC. Amino acid sequence: CNARGSGDNNYGYTS.

On this clonotype: This may arise from a read error, as a much more abundant clone is one base away. J is TRBJ2-5 and V is TRBV5-8; D uncertain. This CDR3 region has 11 residues. CDR1 and CDR2 from the germline V gene are SGHTS and YDEGEE. CDR3 bases: TGTGCCAGCAGCTACCAAGGGACCCAGTACTTC. It codes for CASSYQGTQYF.

A note on this clonotype: The junction does not match germline at one end; this may be a read error. The genes are TRBV11-2 and TRBJ2-3, with TRBD1 matching 8 bases. Germline CDR1 SGHAT, CDR2 FQNNGV. The CDR3 length is 15 residues. CDR3 protein: CASSLEGGQADTHYF. In nucleotides, the CDR3 is TGTGCCAGCAGCTTAGAAGGGGGACAGGCGGATACGCATTATTTT.

On this clonotype: Lacking the conserved final phenylalanine or tryptophan, this CDR3 likely reflects a read error. This chain links TRBV28 with TRBJ2-7; 8 bases are shared with TRBD2. Germline lookup yields CDR1 MDHEN and CDR2 SYDVKM. The CDR3 consists of 14 residues. The junction had 15 bases not matched to a gene; V was cut back by 10 bases and J by 7 bases. DNA for the CDR3: TGTGCCAACAGCACTAAGCGGGGGACCACTGAGCAGTACCTC. Protein: CANSTKRGTTEQYL.

The V and J genes are TRBV11-2 and TRBJ2-3, with D possibly TRBD1 on 5 matching bases. Trimming removed 11 bases at V and 2 bases at J, with 17 bases between. CDR1 SGHAT and CDR2 FQNNGV come from the germline V gene. The CDR3 is made up of 14 amino acids. CDR3 residues: CAGTLGRDTDTQYF. Here the CDR3 DNA reads TGTGCCGGAACCCTCGGCAGGGACACAGATACGCAGTATTTT.

The CDR3 here is CAWRRTASYEQYF. CDR3 sequence (DNA): TGTGCCTGGAGGCGGACAGCGTCCTACGAGCAGTACTTC. The V and J genes are TRBV30 and TRBJ2-7, with D possibly TRBD1 on 6 matching bases. The CDR3 has 13 residues. The germline V gene has CDR1 GTSNPN and CDR2 SVGIG (reference sequence). V lost 3 bases and J 1 base, leaving 10 bases between the germline ends.